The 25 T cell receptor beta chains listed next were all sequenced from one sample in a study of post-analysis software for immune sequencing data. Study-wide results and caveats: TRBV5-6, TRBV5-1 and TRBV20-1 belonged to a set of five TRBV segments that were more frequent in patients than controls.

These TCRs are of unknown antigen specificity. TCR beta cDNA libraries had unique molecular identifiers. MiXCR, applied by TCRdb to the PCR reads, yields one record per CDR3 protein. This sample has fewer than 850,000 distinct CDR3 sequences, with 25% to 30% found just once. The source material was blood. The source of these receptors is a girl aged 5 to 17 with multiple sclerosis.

CDR3 in amino acids: CSAPLGLSYNEQFF. The DNA for the CDR3 is TGCAGCGCCCCATTGGGACTTTCCTACAATGAGCAGTTCTTC. The chain carries TRBV29-1 and TRBJ2-1, with D possibly TRBD2 on 6 matching bases. The CDR3 runs 14 residues. Germline V lookup: CDR1 SQVTM, CDR2 ANQGSEA. Deletions cut 7 bases from V and 1 base from J, with 14 bases between.

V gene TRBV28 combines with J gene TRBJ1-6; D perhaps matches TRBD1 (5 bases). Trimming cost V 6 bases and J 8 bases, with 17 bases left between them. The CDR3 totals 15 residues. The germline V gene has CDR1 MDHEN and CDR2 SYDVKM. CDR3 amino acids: CASSPAGTKDSPLHF. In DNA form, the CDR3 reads TGTGCCAGCAGCCCCGCCGGGACGAAGGATTCACCCCTCCACTTT.

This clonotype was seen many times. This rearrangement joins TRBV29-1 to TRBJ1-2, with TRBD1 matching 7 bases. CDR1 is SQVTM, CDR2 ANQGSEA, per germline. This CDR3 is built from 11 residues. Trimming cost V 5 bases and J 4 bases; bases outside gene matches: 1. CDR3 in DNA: TGCAGCGTTCAGGGGGGCTATGGCTACACCTTC. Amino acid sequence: CSVQGGYGYTF.

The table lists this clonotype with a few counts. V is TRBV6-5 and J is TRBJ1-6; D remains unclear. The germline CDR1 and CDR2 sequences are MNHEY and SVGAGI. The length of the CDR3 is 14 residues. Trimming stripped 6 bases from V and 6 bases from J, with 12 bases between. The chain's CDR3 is CASRDAMINSPLHF. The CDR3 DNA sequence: TGTGCCAGCAGGGACGCAATGATTAATTCACCCCTCCACTTT.

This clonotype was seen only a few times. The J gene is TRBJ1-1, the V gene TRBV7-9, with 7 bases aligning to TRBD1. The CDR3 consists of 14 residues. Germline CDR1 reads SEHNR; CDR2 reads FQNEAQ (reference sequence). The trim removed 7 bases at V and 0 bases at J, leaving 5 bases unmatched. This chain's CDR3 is CASTPGTVNTEAFF. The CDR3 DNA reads TGTGCCAGCACCCCCGGGACAGTGAACACTGAAGCTTTCTTT.

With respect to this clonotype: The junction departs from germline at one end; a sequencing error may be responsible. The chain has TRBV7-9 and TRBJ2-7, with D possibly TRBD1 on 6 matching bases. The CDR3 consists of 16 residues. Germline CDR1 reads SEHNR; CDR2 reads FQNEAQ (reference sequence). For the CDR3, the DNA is TGTGCCGGCAGCTTAGGGGGTCCGGATTCGGGCTACGAGCAGTACTTC. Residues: CAGSLGGPDSGYEQYF.

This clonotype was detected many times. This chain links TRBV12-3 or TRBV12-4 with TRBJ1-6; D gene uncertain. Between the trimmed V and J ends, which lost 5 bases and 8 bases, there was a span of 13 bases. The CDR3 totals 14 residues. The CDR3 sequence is CASSPDGPDSPLHF. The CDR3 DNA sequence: TGTGCCAGCAGTCCGGACGGGCCCGATTCACCCCTCCACTTT.

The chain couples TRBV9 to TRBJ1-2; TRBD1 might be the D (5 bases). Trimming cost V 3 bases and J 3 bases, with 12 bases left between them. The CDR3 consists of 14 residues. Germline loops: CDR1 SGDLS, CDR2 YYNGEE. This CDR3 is CASSGRDVDYGYTF. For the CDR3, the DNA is TGTGCCAGCAGCGGAAGGGACGTCGACTATGGCTACACCTTC.

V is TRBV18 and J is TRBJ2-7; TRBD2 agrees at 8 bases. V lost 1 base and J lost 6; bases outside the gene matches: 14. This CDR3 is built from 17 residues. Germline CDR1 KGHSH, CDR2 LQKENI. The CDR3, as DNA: TGTGCCAGCTCACCACTCGGTCCAGCGGGAGTGGGAGGCGAGCAGTACTTC. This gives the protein CASSPLGPAGVGGEQYF.

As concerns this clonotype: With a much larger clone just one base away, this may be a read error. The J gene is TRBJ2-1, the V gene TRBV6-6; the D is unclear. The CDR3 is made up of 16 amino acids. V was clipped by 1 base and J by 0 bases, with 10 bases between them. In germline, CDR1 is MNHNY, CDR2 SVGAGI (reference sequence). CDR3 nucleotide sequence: TGTGCCAGCAGTTACTTGGTGGGTAGCTCCTACAATGAGCAGTTCTTC. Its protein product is CASSYLVGSSYNEQFF.

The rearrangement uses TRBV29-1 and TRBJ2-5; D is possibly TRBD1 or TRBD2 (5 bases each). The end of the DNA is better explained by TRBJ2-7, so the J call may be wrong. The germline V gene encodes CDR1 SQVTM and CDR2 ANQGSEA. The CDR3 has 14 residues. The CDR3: CSVGDPGRRYEQYF. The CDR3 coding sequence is TGCAGCGTTGGAGATCCGGGACGGCGCTACGAGCAGTACTTC.

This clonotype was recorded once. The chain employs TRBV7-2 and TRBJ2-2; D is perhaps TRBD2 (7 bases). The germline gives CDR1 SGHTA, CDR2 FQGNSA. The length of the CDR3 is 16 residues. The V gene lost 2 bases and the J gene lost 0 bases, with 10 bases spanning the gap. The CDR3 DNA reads TGTGCCAGCAGCTTATACGGGGGGCCGAACACCGGGGAGCTGTTTTTT. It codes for CASSLYGGPNTGELFF.

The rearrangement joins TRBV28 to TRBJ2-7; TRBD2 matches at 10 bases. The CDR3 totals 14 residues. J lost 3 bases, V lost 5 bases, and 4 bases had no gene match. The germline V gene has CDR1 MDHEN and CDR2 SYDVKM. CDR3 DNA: TGTGCCAGCAGTAAAGCGGGAGGGATCTACGAGCAGTACTTC. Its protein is CASSKAGGIYEQYF.

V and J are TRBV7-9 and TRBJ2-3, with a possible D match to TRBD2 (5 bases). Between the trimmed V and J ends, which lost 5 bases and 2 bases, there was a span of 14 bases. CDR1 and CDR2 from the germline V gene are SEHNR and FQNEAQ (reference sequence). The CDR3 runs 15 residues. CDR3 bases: TGTGCCAGCAGCAGAGGGCTTTGGGACACAGATACGCAGTATTTT. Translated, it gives CASSRGLWDTDTQYF.

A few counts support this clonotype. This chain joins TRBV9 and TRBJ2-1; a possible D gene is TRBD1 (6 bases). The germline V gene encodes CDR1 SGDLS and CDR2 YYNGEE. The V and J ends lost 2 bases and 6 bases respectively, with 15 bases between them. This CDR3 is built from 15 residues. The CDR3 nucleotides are TGTGCCAGCAGCGTGAGGGGACAAGGAAGCAATGAGCAGTTCTTC. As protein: CASSVRGQGSNEQFF.

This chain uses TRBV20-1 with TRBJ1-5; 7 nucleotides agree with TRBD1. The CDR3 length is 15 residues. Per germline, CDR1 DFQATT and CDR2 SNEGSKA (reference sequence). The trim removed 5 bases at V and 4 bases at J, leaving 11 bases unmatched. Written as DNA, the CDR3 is TGCAGTGCTTCCGAGAGACAGGGTTGGAATCAGCCCCAGCATTTT. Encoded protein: CSASERQGWNQPQHF.

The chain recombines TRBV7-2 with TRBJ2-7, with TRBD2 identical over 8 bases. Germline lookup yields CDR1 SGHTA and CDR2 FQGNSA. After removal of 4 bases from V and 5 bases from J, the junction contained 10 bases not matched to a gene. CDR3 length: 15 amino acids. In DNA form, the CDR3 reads TGTGCCAGCAGCTGGGGGGGAGCGGGAGACGACGAGCAGTACTTC. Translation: CASSWGGAGDDEQYF.

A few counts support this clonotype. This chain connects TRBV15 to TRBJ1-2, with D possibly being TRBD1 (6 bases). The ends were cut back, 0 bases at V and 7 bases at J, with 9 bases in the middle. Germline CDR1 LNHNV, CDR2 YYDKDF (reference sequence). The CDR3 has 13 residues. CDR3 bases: TGTGCCACCAGCAGAGATAAAGGGGGTGGCTACACCTTC. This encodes CATSRDKGGGYTF.

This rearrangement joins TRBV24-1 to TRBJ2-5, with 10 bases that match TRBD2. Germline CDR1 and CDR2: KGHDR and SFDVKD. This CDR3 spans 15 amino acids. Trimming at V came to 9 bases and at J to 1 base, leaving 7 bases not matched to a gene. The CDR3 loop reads CATQVAGGRQETQYF. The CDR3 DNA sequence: TGTGCCACCCAGGTAGCGGGAGGTCGCCAAGAGACCCAGTACTTC.

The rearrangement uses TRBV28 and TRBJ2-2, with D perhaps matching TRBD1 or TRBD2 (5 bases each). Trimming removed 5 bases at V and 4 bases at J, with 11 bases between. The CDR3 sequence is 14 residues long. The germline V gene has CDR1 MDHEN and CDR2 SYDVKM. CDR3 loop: CASSPGARTGELFF. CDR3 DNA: TGTGCCAGCAGTCCCGGGGCCCGCACCGGGGAGCTGTTTTTT. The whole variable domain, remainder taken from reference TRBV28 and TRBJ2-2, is DVKVTQSSRYLVKRTGEKVFLECVQDMDHENMFWYRQDPGLGLRLIYFSYDVKMKEKGDIPEGYSVSREKKERFSLILESASTNQTSMYLCASSPGARTGELFFGEGSRLTVL.

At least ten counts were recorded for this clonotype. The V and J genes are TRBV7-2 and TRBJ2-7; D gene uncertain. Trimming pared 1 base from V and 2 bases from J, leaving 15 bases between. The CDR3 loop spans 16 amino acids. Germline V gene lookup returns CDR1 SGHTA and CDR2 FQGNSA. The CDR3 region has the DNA TGTGCCAGCAGCTTAGTAGGGTGGGCTTTACCCTACGAGCAGTACTTC. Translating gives CASSLVGWALPYEQYF.

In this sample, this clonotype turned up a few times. The CDR3 sequence is CSGQTSEETQYF. The CDR3 DNA reads TGCAGTGGGCAAACTAGTGAAGAGACCCAGTACTTC. The chain carries TRBV20-1 and TRBJ2-5; a weak D match, TRBD2 (5 bases). The CDR3 length is 12 residues. Germline V CDR1 and CDR2: DFQATT, SNEGSKA (reference sequence). The germline V and J ends were trimmed by 7 bases and 3 bases, with 12 bases remaining between them.

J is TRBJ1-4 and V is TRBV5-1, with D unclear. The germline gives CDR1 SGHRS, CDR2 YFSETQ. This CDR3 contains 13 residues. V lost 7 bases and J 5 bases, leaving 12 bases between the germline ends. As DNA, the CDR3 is TGCGCCAGCTCGGAGTCTTCGAATGAAAAACTGTTTTTT. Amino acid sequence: CASSESSNEKLFF. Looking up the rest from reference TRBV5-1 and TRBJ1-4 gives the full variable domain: KAGVTQTPRYLIKTRGQQVTLSCSPISGHRSVSWYQQTPGQGLQFLFEYFSETQRNKGNFPGRFSGRQFSNSRSEMNVSTLELGDSALYLCASSESSNEKLFFGSGTQLSVL.

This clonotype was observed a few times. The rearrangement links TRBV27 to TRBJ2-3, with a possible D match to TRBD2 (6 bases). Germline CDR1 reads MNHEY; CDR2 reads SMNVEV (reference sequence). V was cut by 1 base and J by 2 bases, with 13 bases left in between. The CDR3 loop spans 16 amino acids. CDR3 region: CASSLYPGLVTDTQYF. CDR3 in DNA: TGTGCCAGCAGTTTATACCCGGGACTGGTCACAGATACGCAGTATTTT.

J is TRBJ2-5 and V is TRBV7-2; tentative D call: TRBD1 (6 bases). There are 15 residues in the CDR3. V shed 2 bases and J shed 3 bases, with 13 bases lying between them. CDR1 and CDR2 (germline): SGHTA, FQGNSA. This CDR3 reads CASSLTRGREETQYF. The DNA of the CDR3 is TGTGCCAGCAGCTTAACCAGGGGCCGTGAAGAGACCCAGTACTTC.